This T cell receptor (beta chain) was captured by sequencing in a study of cytomegalovirus exposure and HLA in healthy donors. This clone came up a few times. The antigen is unknown. Though nominally healthy at sampling, donors likely had unrecorded immune exposures. Study results and caveats: An assumption of roughly uniform sequencing depth across donors underlay the presence/absence analyses. In a later analysis, a missense DCLRE1C variant was linked to TCR beta V- and J-gene trimming.

J gave up 5 bases and V 5 bases, and 11 bases lay outside the gene matches. The V gene's germline CDR1 is SGHTA and CDR2 FQGNSA. This CDR3 is 15 amino acids long. PCR used 60 Vbeta primers and 13 Jbeta primers. Sequencing used immunoSEQ multiplex PCR; TCRdb keeps in-frame clones, though not all of them. The sample lists around 200,000 clones; just over 75% were seen once. Sequencing was done on a sample of PBMCs. This chain connects TRBV7-2 to TRBJ2-7; 8 positions match TRBD2. The origin of this receptor is a woman aged 60-75 years in good health and CMV-seropositive. Here the CDR3 DNA reads TGTGCCAGCAGCGTCACCGGGACTAGAGAGGACGAGCAGTACTTC. It encodes CASSVTGTREDEQYF.